This T cell receptor (beta chain) is drawn from a study of shared clonotypes between healthy human individuals. The naive CD8 subset, CD45RO-negative cells positively selected for CCR7, excluded terminally differentiated effector memory CD45RA+ cells. TCRdb keeps only in-frame clones here, not all; method: immunoSEQ multiplex PCR. This sample has hundreds of thousands of clones, with about 98% found just once. With V trimmed by 2 bases and J by 0 bases, 3 bases remained unmatched. Germline lookup yields CDR1 MNHEY and CDR2 SMNVEV (reference sequence). CDR3 length equals 15 residues. Input material: naive CD8+ T cells sorted from blood. The TCR was taken from a man aged 25-45 years in good health. This chain links TRBV27 with TRBJ1-1; TRBD1 matches 7 bases. In DNA, the CDR3 is TGTGCCAGCAGTTTACGGACAGGAGTGAACACTGAAGCTTTCTTT. Translating it yields CASSLRTGVNTEAFF.